The 28 T cell receptor beta chains below come from one sample, sequenced in a study of neurological immune-mediated disorders. MiXCR, run by TCRdb on the 5' RACE reads, gives a single entry per CDR3 protein. The sample yields some 77,000 distinct CDR3 sequences, around 9.9% seen once. The sample consisted of PBMCs. The receptor source for this set is a middle-aged man in good health.

This clonotype has a count of ten or more. The genes are TRBV18 and TRBJ2-3; D possibly corresponds to TRBD2 (6 bases). The length of the CDR3 is 14 residues. V lost 3 bases, J lost 5 bases, and 12 bases lay in between. Germline V CDR1 and CDR2: KGHSH, LQKENI. The DNA of the CDR3 is TGTGCCAGCTCACCGGGCGGGGTGAGAGATACGCAGTATTTT. It is translated as CASSPGGVRDTQYF.

The table lists this clonotype with many counts. V and J are TRBV28 and TRBJ2-7; 9 bases line up with TRBD2. CDR3 length: 14 amino acids. The germline CDR1 and CDR2 sequences are MDHEN and SYDVKM. Trimming removed 6 bases from V and 5 bases from J; junction bases left unmatched: 8. The CDR3 protein is CASSQPSGVDEQYF. CDR3 in DNA: TGTGCCAGCAGCCAACCTAGCGGGGTCGACGAGCAGTACTTC.

This clonotype was detected many times. CDR3 region: CASSGQATQPQHF. DNA of the CDR3: TGTGCCAGCAGCGGACAGGCCACTCAGCCCCAGCATTTT. The rearrangement joins TRBV7-2 to TRBJ1-5; 7 bases match TRBD1. V lost 5 bases and J lost 6; bases outside the gene matches: 4. Germline-derived CDR1 and CDR2 are SGHTA and FQGNSA. CDR3 size: 13 residues.

This clonotype was picked up many times. The chain is built from TRBV7-2 and TRBJ2-2; 9 bases agree with TRBD2. This CDR3 region has 15 residues. Germline assignment: CDR1 SGHTA and CDR2 FQGNSA. V lost 10 bases and J lost 3; bases outside the gene matches: 9. The CDR3 nucleotides are TGTGCCACCCGGGGAGCGGGGGGTTACACCGGGGAGCTGTTTTTT. Translating gives CATRGAGGYTGELFF.

In its sample, this clonotype was seen many times. The chain links TRBV20-1 to TRBJ2-5; D may be TRBD1 (8 bases). The V gene's germline CDR1 is DFQATT and CDR2 SNEGSKA (reference sequence). The CDR3 extends over 14 amino acids. V was shortened by 6 bases and J by 5 bases, with 19 bases between the two germline ends. The CDR3 region has the DNA TGCAGTGCCCCCGGACAGGGAGGGTGGGAGACCCAGTACTTC. Protein: CSAPGQGGWETQYF.

Many counts were recorded for this clonotype. The V gene is TRBV5-1, the J gene TRBJ1-2, with D tentatively TRBD1 (6 bases). The germline V and J ends were trimmed by 4 bases and 2 bases, with 9 bases remaining between them. Germline V gene sequence: CDR1 SGHRS, CDR2 YFSETQ. The CDR3 spans 13 residues. CDR3: CASSAGQNYGYTF. The DNA of the CDR3 is TGCGCCAGCAGCGCCGGACAGAACTATGGCTACACCTTC.

This clonotype was detected ten times or more. The rearrangement joins TRBV5-6 to TRBJ1-5, with D tentatively TRBD1 (5 bases). The CDR3 is 14 residues long. V was shortened by 1 base and J by 6 bases, with 11 bases between the two germline ends. The germline gives CDR1 SGHDT, CDR2 YYEEEE. The CDR3 DNA is TGTGCCAGCAGCTTGCCGGGGGGGGTTCAGCCCCAGCATTTT. Translation: CASSLPGGVQPQHF. The variable domain in full, completed from reference TRBV5-6 and TRBJ1-5, reads DAGVTQSPTHLIKTRGQQVTLRCSPKSGHDTVSWYQQALGQGPQFIFQYYEEEERQRGNFPDRFSGHQFPNYSSELNVNALLLGDSALYLCASSLPGGVQPQHFGDGTRLSIL.

There are many counts of this clonotype. The V and J genes are TRBV7-3 and TRBJ2-7, with no clear D. Trimming removed 0 bases at V and 5 bases at J, with 8 bases between. Germline lookup yields CDR1 SGHTA and CDR2 FQGTGA. CDR3 length: 13 residues. The DNA of the CDR3 is TGTGCCAGCAGCTTAACTGACGGTAACGAGCAGTACTTC. Translated: CASSLTDGNEQYF.

Ten or more counts support this clonotype. The V gene is TRBV5-1, the J gene TRBJ2-6; a possible D gene is TRBD2 (5 bases). CDR1 is SGHRS and CDR2 is YFSETQ in the germline V gene. The CDR3 runs to 15 residues. The ends were cut back, 6 bases at V and 4 bases at J, with 14 bases in the middle. The CDR3 DNA sequence: TGCGCCAGCACCCTGGCGGGTTCCGGGGCCAACGTCCTGACTTTC. Protein sequence: CASTLAGSGANVLTF.

CDR3 loop: CARSGGSNTEQYF. CDR3 in DNA: TGTGCCAGATCAGGGGGCTCCAACACCGAGCAGTACTTC. The V gene is TRBV10-3, the J gene TRBJ2-7; 8 positions agree with TRBD1. This CDR3 has 13 amino acids. Germline V CDR1 and CDR2: ENHRY, SYGVKD. The ends lost 10 bases at V and 6 bases at J; junction bases unmatched: 11.

This clonotype was recorded many times. The CDR3, as DNA: TGTGCCAGCCATGGACAGGGGAGCTATTCCTATAATTCACCCCTCCACTTT. Protein: CASHGQGSYSYNSPLHF. The gene calls are TRBV6-2 or TRBV6-3 and TRBJ1-6; 9 bases are a match to TRBD1. Germline V CDR1 and CDR2: MNHEY, SVGEGT. Trimming cost V 8 bases and J 1 base; bases outside gene matches: 9. This CDR3 is built from 17 residues.

Concerning this clonotype: Given a much more abundant clone one base away, this may be a read error. The J gene is TRBJ2-7, the V gene TRBV28; 7 bases map to TRBD1. The germline V gene has CDR1 MDHEN and CDR2 SYDVKM. CDR3 length equals 15 residues. The J segment lost 12 bases and the V segment lost 5 bases, leaving 19 bases of the junction unmatched. CDR3 DNA sequence: TGTGCCAGCAGTACCCCCCAGGGGGTGGGGATCCCGGGGTACTTC. This codes for CASSTPQGVGIPGYF.

This clonotype was picked up many times. The V and J genes are TRBV10-3 and TRBJ2-6; the D is unclear. The CDR3 is made up of 15 amino acids. CDR1 is ENHRY and CDR2 is SYGVKD in the germline V gene. The V and J ends lost 0 bases and 4 bases respectively, with 7 bases between them. The CDR3 DNA reads TGTGCCATCAGTGAGTCGGGATCCGGGGCCAACGTCCTGACTTTC. Its translation is CAISESGSGANVLTF.

This clonotype was found many times. The chain uses TRBV5-1 and TRBJ1-2; 7 bases align to TRBD1. J lost 5 bases, V lost 1 base, and 8 bases had no gene match. The CDR3 sequence is 15 residues long. Germline assignment: CDR1 SGHRS and CDR2 YFSETQ. The CDR3 DNA reads TGCGCCAGCAGCTTGTCCCCCGGGACAGATTATGGCTACACCTTC. As protein: CASSLSPGTDYGYTF.

This chain connects TRBV7-8 to TRBJ2-3; D may be TRBD1 or TRBD2 (5 bases each). V lost 7 bases and J 3 bases, leaving 14 bases between the germline ends. The CDR3 consists of 14 residues. CDR1 and CDR2 from the germline V gene are SGHVS and FQNEAQ. The CDR3 region has the DNA TGTGCCAGCAAAAGGGGAGTGATAACAGATACGCAGTATTTT. Its translation is CASKRGVITDTQYF.

This clonotype has ten or more counts. V usage is TRBV28 and J usage is TRBJ1-5; D remains unclear. Germline CDR1 MDHEN, CDR2 SYDVKM. V lost 3 bases, J lost 4 bases, and 13 bases lay in between. The length of the CDR3 is 15 residues. The CDR3 spells CASSFLTGGNQPQHF. The CDR3 DNA is TGTGCCAGCAGTTTTCTGACGGGAGGGAATCAGCCCCAGCATTTT.

This clonotype was detected ten times or more. The rearrangement links TRBV5-1 to TRBJ1-1, with D maybe TRBD1 (5 bases). Germline V gene sequence: CDR1 SGHRS, CDR2 YFSETQ. The ends were cut back, 4 bases at V and 0 bases at J, with 7 bases in the middle. The CDR3 totals 13 residues. Written as DNA, the CDR3 is TGCGCCAGCAGCACACAGGTGAACACTGAAGCTTTCTTT. Its translation: CASSTQVNTEAFF.

The sample holds many counts of this clonotype. The junction shows a germline mismatch at one end, possibly a read error. This chain connects TRBV10-3 to TRBJ2-3, with D hard to call. CDR1 and CDR2 from the germline V gene are ENHRY and SYGVKD. The CDR3 is 14 amino acids. The CDR3 nucleotides read TGTGCCACCAGTTCAGGAGCTAGCACAGATACGCAGTATTTT. Protein sequence: CATSSGASTDTQYF.

This clonotype was seen repeatedly, ten times or more. The J gene is TRBJ2-7, the V gene TRBV5-1; the D gene is possibly TRBD1 (6 bases). The CDR3 totals 14 residues. Germline V gene sequence: CDR1 SGHRS, CDR2 YFSETQ. V lost 4 bases and J lost 1, with 12 bases in between. CDR3 protein: CASSRGQLSYEQYF. CDR3 bases: TGCGCCAGCAGCCGAGGACAGCTTTCCTACGAGCAGTACTTC. The complete variable domain, with remaining parts taken from reference TRBV5-1 and TRBJ2-7, reads KAGVTQTPRYLIKTRGQQVTLSCSPISGHRSVSWYQQTPGQGLQFLFEYFSETQRNKGNFPGRFSGRQFSNSRSEMNVSTLELGDSALYLCASSRGQLSYEQYFGPGTRLTVT.

This clonotype was picked up many times. The rearrangement links TRBV4-1 to TRBJ1-4; no clear D gene. V was trimmed by 2 bases and J by 2 bases, leaving 9 bases between them. The CDR3 is made up of 15 amino acids. Germline V gene sequence: CDR1 MGHRA, CDR2 YSYEKL. The CDR3 protein is CASSQTRLTNEKLFF. The CDR3 DNA follows: TGCGCCAGCAGCCAAACCCGGCTGACTAATGAAAAACTGTTTTTT.

The sample holds many counts of this clonotype. This chain links TRBV4-2 with TRBJ2-1; D is possibly TRBD2 (6 bases). Per the germline V gene, CDR1 is LGHNA and CDR2 is YNFKEQ. The CDR3 length is 15 residues. Deletions cut 4 bases from V and 6 bases from J, with 16 bases between. CDR3 nucleotide sequence: TGTGCCAGCAGCCCAGCTTGGCGGGGAACCAATGAGCAGTTCTTC. As protein: CASSPAWRGTNEQFF.

For this clonotype: Just one base apart from a much larger clone, this may be a read error. The chain combines TRBV4-2 with TRBJ2-1, with 8 bases lining up with TRBD1. CDR1 LGHNA and CDR2 YNFKEQ come from the germline V gene. The V segment lost 2 bases and the J segment 10 bases; nucleotides outside the gene matches: 10. The CDR3 spans 15 residues. As DNA, the CDR3 is TGTGCCAGCAGCCAATTCCAGGGGGCTCTGGGGGAGCAGTTCTTC. This gives the protein CASSQFQGALGEQFF.

This clonotype has at least ten counts. The chain links TRBV9 to TRBJ1-3, with D possibly matching TRBD1 (5 bases). The CDR3 is 14 amino acids. The germline V gene has CDR1 SGDLS and CDR2 YYNGEE. Trimming pared 0 bases from V and 2 bases from J, leaving 6 bases between. CDR3 nucleotides: TGTGCCAGCAGCGTAGGGGGCCCTGGAAACACCATATATTTT. Encoded protein: CASSVGGPGNTIYF.

In its sample, this clonotype was seen many times. The chain has TRBV20-1 and TRBJ2-1, with D possibly matching TRBD2 (5 bases). The V gene's germline CDR1 is DFQATT and CDR2 SNEGSKA (reference sequence). The germline V and J ends were trimmed by 2 bases and 4 bases, with 12 bases remaining between them. This CDR3 contains 14 residues. The CDR3 DNA reads as TGCAGTGCTAGATTGTTGGAGGCGTACAATGAGCAGTTCTTC. Translated: CSARLLEAYNEQFF.

This clonotype has at least ten counts. The V gene is TRBV7-9, the J gene TRBJ2-2; 14 bases line up with TRBD2. Germline V gene lookup returns CDR1 SEHNR and CDR2 FQNEAQ (reference sequence). The CDR3 covers 16 residues. The junction had 1 base not matched to a gene; V was cut back by 3 bases and J by 4 bases. CDR3 sequence reads: CASSLGLAGATGELFF. CDR3 nucleotide sequence: TGTGCCAGCAGCTTGGGACTAGCGGGAGCCACCGGGGAGCTGTTTTTT.

There are many counts of this clonotype. The chain links TRBV5-1 to TRBJ2-7, with 10 bases fitting TRBD1. Looked up from germline, CDR1 is SGHRS and CDR2 is YFSETQ. CDR3 size: 13 residues. With V trimmed by 5 bases and J by 6 bases, 5 bases remained unmatched. The CDR3 sequence is CASSYGQGGEQYF. The CDR3 nucleotides read TGCGCCAGCAGTTATGGACAGGGGGGCGAGCAGTACTTC.

The sample holds many counts of this clonotype. The gene calls are TRBV7-8 and TRBJ1-2; 7 positions agree with TRBD1. Germline trimming cut 5 bases from V and 6 bases from J; bases unmatched to any gene: 12. Germline CDR1 and CDR2: SGHVS and FQNEAQ. The CDR3 is made up of 15 amino acids. CDR3 region: CASSPVGTVNDGYTF. CDR3 sequence (DNA): TGTGCCAGCAGCCCCGTAGGGACAGTAAACGATGGCTACACCTTC.

At least ten counts were recorded for this clonotype. The genes are TRBV7-2 and TRBJ2-7; 10 bases map to TRBD1. This CDR3 is 17 amino acids long. V lost 1 base and J lost 5; bases outside the gene matches: 11. Germline CDR1 and CDR2: SGHTA and FQGNSA. The CDR3, as DNA: TGTGCCAGCAGCTTAGATAGGTTGGGACAGGGGATCCACGAGCAGTACTTC. Translated: CASSLDRLGQGIHEQYF.